A single sample gave rise to the 20 T cell receptor beta chains below, sequenced in a study of blood T cell repertoires in COVID-19. Method: immunoSEQ multiplex PCR; TCRdb's copy keeps in-frame clones and lacks some. The table lists roughly 270,000 clones, 85% of them singletons, with under 3% in the top ten. The source material was PBMCs or T cells enriched from blood (not recorded which). These receptors came from a woman between 45 and 60 years old who had recovered from COVID-19.

The chain has TRBV24-1 and TRBJ2-5; 9 bases agree with TRBD1. The CDR3 spans 18 residues. V lost 0 bases to trimming and J lost 0 bases; unmatched junction nucleotides: 7. CDR1 KGHDR and CDR2 SFDVKD come from the germline V gene. In DNA form, the CDR3 reads TGTGCCACCAGTGATTTGCGCGGGGGACAGGGAGACCAAGAGACCCAGTACTTC. It is translated as CATSDLRGGQGDQETQYF.

The V and J genes are TRBV2 and TRBJ1-6, with 10 nucleotides matching TRBD1. This CDR3 has 14 amino acids. V trimming: 5 bases; J trimming: 8 bases; junction bases outside the gene matches: 3. CDR1 SNHLY and CDR2 FYNNEI come from the germline V gene. This CDR3 reads CASSPGQGDSPLHF. The CDR3 DNA follows: TGTGCCAGCAGTCCCGGACAGGGGGATTCACCCCTCCACTTT.

This chain connects TRBV5-4 to TRBJ2-2; the match to TRBD2 covers 7 bases. Germline trimming cut 0 bases from V and 4 bases from J; bases unmatched to any gene: 6. CDR1 and CDR2 (germline): SGHNT, YYREEE (reference sequence). CDR3 length: 16 residues. CDR3 loop: CASSLVPSGATGELFF. The CDR3 bases are TGTGCCAGCAGCTTGGTTCCTAGCGGTGCCACCGGGGAGCTGTTTTTT. Using reference TRBV5-4 and TRBJ2-2 for the parts outside the CDR3, the full variable domain is ETGVTQSPTHLIKTRGQQVTLRCSSQSGHNTVSWYQQALGQGPQFIFQYYREEENGRGNFPPRFSGLQFPNYSSELNVNALELDDSALYLCASSLVPSGATGELFFGEGSRLTVL.

This chain uses TRBV19 with TRBJ2-7; 8 nucleotides match TRBD1. The V and J ends lost 5 bases and 5 bases, in that order; junction bases with no gene match: 8. The CDR3 covers 14 residues. CDR1 is LNHDA, CDR2 SQIVND, per germline (reference sequence). CDR3 protein: CASSARQGRHEQYF. CDR3 coding DNA: TGTGCCAGTAGTGCCCGACAGGGGAGGCACGAGCAGTACTTC.

The chain employs TRBV29-1 and TRBJ1-1; TRBD1 matches at 7 bases. The V gene end was trimmed by 8 bases and the J gene end by 1 base; junction bases not matched to a gene: 10. CDR3 size: 14 residues. The germline V gene has CDR1 SQVTM and CDR2 ANQGSEA. The CDR3 reads CSIRQGPSNTEAFF. In nucleotides, the CDR3 is TGCAGCATTCGACAGGGTCCGTCGAACACTGAAGCTTTCTTT.

This clone showed up just once. The chain employs TRBV12-3 or TRBV12-4 and TRBJ1-6; weak D call: TRBD1 (6 bases). The V end was cut by 4 bases, the J end by 7 bases, with 8 bases between. The CDR3 consists of 13 residues. The CDR3 reads CASSSGENSPLHF. The CDR3 coding sequence is TGTGCCAGCAGTTCAGGGGAGAATTCACCCCTCCACTTT.

This clone has only one observation. The V gene is TRBV30, the J gene TRBJ1-4; a possible D gene is TRBD1 (6 bases). This CDR3 has 14 residues. With 2 bases removed from V and 6 bases from J, the gap between germline ends came to 13 bases. CDR1 GTSNPN and CDR2 SVGIG come from the germline V gene (reference sequence). The CDR3 DNA follows: TGTGCCTGGAGTACGGACAGCCAGTATGAAAAACTGTTTTTT. Residues: CAWSTDSQYEKLFF.

V and J are TRBV29-1 and TRBJ2-7, with 12 positions matching TRBD2. V was pared by 5 bases and J by 4 bases, with 3 bases of the junction left unmatched. Germline values: CDR1 SQVTM, CDR2 ANQGSEA. This CDR3 has 13 residues. DNA of the CDR3: TGCAGCGTTAAGACTAGCGGGGGTTACGAGCAGTACTTC. Translated: CSVKTSGGYEQYF.

This clone was picked up a small number of times. The rearrangement joins TRBV5-4 to TRBJ1-1, with D perhaps TRBD1 (6 bases). V lost 4 bases to trimming and J lost 7 bases, with 14 bases between them. Germline V gene sequence: CDR1 SGHNT, CDR2 YYREEE (reference sequence). The CDR3 is 13 amino acids. The CDR3 loop reads CASSPPDRNEAFF. CDR3 nucleotide sequence: TGTGCCAGCAGCCCGCCGGACAGAAATGAAGCTTTCTTT.

This clone appeared a single time. J is TRBJ2-1 and V is TRBV5-4, with 8 bases lining up with TRBD2. CDR3 length equals 15 residues. The germline V gene encodes CDR1 SGHNT and CDR2 YYREEE (reference sequence). Unmatched junction bases numbered 7, after V lost 0 bases and J lost 8 bases. This CDR3 reads CASSLDGRAIDEQFF. The CDR3 DNA reads TGTGCCAGCAGCTTGGACGGGAGGGCCATCGATGAGCAGTTCTTC.

This clone was detected a few times. The gene calls are TRBV2 and TRBJ1-4; the match to TRBD1 covers 9 bases. Looked up from germline, CDR1 is SNHLY and CDR2 is FYNNEI. This CDR3 spans 16 amino acids. V shed 4 bases and J 7 bases; nucleotides not matched to a gene: 10. The CDR3 sequence is CASSGITGTGLEKLFF. Here the CDR3 DNA reads TGTGCCAGCAGTGGGATCACCGGGACAGGGCTTGAAAAACTGTTTTTT. Combining the CDR3 with reference TRBV2 and TRBJ1-4 gives the whole variable domain EPEVTQTPSHQVTQMGQEVILRCVPISNHLYFYWYRQILGQKVEFLVSFYNNEISEKSEIFDDQFSVERPDGSNFTLKIRSTKLEDSAMYFCASSGITGTGLEKLFFGSGTQLSVL.

This sequence joins TRBV7-9 and TRBJ2-7; 8 positions match TRBD1. V was clipped by 5 bases and J by 3 bases; unmatched bases: 6. CDR3 length: 14 amino acids. CDR1 is SEHNR, CDR2 FQNEAQ, per germline (reference sequence). CDR3 DNA: TGTGCCAGCAGCCACCGGGACAGGTTCTACGAGCAGTACTTC. Its translation is CASSHRDRFYEQYF.

The J gene is TRBJ1-2, the V gene TRBV6-1, with D tentatively TRBD1 (6 bases). From germline, CDR1 is MNHNS and CDR2 SASEGT. The CDR3 sequence is 16 residues long. Trimming pared 1 base from V and 6 bases from J, leaving 18 bases between. The DNA of the CDR3 is TGTGCCAGCAGTGAAGAGGGGCAGGGGCGAGGGAATGGCTACACCTTC. This gives the protein CASSEEGQGRGNGYTF.

This clone was seen a few times. This sequence joins TRBV12-2 and TRBJ2-7; TRBD2, the table's D call, lacks a check against the DNA. TRBV12-2 is a known pseudogene. This CDR3 comprises 19 residues. Here the CDR3 reads CASRPPKGLAGEDSYEQYF. The CDR3 bases are TGTGCAAGTCGCCCCCCTAAGGGACTAGCGGGAGAGGATTCCTACGAGCAGTACTTC.

The V call is TRBV6-5, the J call TRBJ2-7; the match to TRBD2 covers 8 bases. The V and J ends lost 2 bases and 2 bases, in that order; junction bases with no gene match: 5. The CDR3 runs 15 residues. Germline CDR1 and CDR2: MNHEY and SVGAGI. The DNA of the CDR3 is TGTGCCAGCAGTTACATTCTAGCGGGTGCCTACGAGCAGTACTTC. Translating it yields CASSYILAGAYEQYF.

A remark on this clone: This specimen includes other DNA sequences encoding the same CDR3. The chain combines TRBV5-1 with TRBJ1-1, with 8 bases aligning to TRBD1. The CDR3 has 16 amino acids. Germline trimming cut 0 bases from V and 3 bases from J; bases unmatched to any gene: 7. Germline V CDR1 and CDR2: SGHRS, YFSETQ. CDR3 nucleotides: TGCGCCAGCAGCTTGGATGGGCAGGGGGCCCACACTGAAGCTTTCTTT. Translation: CASSLDGQGAHTEAFF.

The CDR3 coding sequence is TGTGCCAGCAGCTTGGAGCTGGGGGAAGGGGGCAAAGCTTTCTTT. Amino acid sequence: CASSLELGEGGKAFF. The rearrangement joins TRBV5-5 to TRBJ1-1, with TRBD1 identical over 7 bases. The CDR3 loop spans 15 amino acids. Germline trimming cut 0 bases from V and 9 bases from J; bases unmatched to any gene: 11. From germline, CDR1 is SGHKS and CDR2 YYEKEE (reference sequence).

Only one count was recorded for this clone. This chain joins TRBV5-1 and TRBJ2-5; possible D gene TRBD2, 5 bases. Germline V CDR1 and CDR2: SGHRS, YFSETQ. The CDR3 is 14 residues long. V lost 4 bases, J lost 5 bases, and 15 bases lay in between. CDR3 in amino acids: CASSVVGGGETQYF. The CDR3 coding sequence is TGCGCCAGCAGCGTGGTTGGAGGTGGGGAGACCCAGTACTTC. The complete variable domain, with remaining parts taken from reference TRBV5-1 and TRBJ2-5, reads KAGVTQTPRYLIKTRGQQVTLSCSPISGHRSVSWYQQTPGQGLQFLFEYFSETQRNKGNFPGRFSGRQFSNSRSEMNVSTLELGDSALYLCASSVVGGGETQYFGPGTRLLVL.

The V call is TRBV7-9, the J call TRBJ2-5, with 10 bases aligning to TRBD2. V lost 4 bases, J lost 4 bases, and 6 bases stayed unmatched. In germline, CDR1 is SEHNR, CDR2 FQNEAQ (reference sequence). The CDR3 consists of 15 residues. CDR3 DNA sequence: TGTGCCAGCAGCTCTACGCTAGCGGGAGCAGAGACCCAGTACTTC. Protein product: CASSSTLAGAETQYF.

The count of this clone is one. The CDR3 nucleotides are TGCGCCGCTGGGGAGCGGGAGGGCACAGATACGCAGTATTTT. Translation: CAAGEREGTDTQYF. This chain uses TRBV10-2 with TRBJ2-3, with 9 bases aligning to TRBD2. CDR3 length: 14 residues. With V trimmed by 11 bases and J by 1 base, 7 bases remained unmatched. Per germline, CDR1 WSHSY and CDR2 SAAADI.